Listed below are T cell receptor beta chains from one sample, sequenced in a study of PD-L1 blockade in urothelial cancer. The protocol was immunoSEQ multiplex PCR, while the TCRdb copy is restricted to in-frame clones and leaves out a portion. The table has tens of thousands of clones, about 88% seen once; the top ten hold 6.5% to 8%. The sample consisted of PBMCs, taken around atezolizumab (anti-PD-L1) treatment. These receptors were taken from an older man with urothelial cancer. CDR3s include the opening cysteine and the closing phenylalanine or tryptophan. A D gene is named only where the DNA matches it firmly. Where a row states a size, it is once, few, many or the class of an expanded clone; other rows omit it.

D	V	size	J	DNA	CDR3
TRBD1	TRBV5-1	NA	TRBJ2-1	TGCGCCAGCAGCTTTATGGCAGGGGGCACCTACAATGAGCAGTTCTTC	CASSFMAGGTYNEQFF
TRBD1	TRBV28	NA	TRBJ1-1	TGCGCCAGCAGTTTAAGAGTGATAAGGACAGGGGATCGGACGAACACTGAAGCTTTCTTT	CASSLRVIRTGDRTNTEAFF
TRBD2	TRBV5-1	NA	TRBJ2-1	TGCGCCAGCAGCTTTACTCCGGGACTAGCGGGATACATTCGGTACAATGAGCAGTTCTTC	CASSFTPGLAGYIRYNEQFF
NA	TRBV5-6	NA	TRBJ1-5	TGTGCCAGCAGCTGGGGGGGACCTACTGGCAATCAGCCCCAGCATTTT	CASSWGGPTGNQPQHF
NA	TRBV5-6	NA	TRBJ2-2	TGTGCCAGCAGCTTGAACGGCGGATCATACACCGGGGAGCTGTTTTTT	CASSLNGGSYTGELFF
TRBD1	TRBV7-2	NA	TRBJ1-3	TGTGCCAGCAGCCAGGGGGTAACGGGAAACACCATATATTTT	CASSQGVTGNTIYF
NA	TRBV28	NA	TRBJ2-7	TGTGCCAGCAGCCAGACAGGCTACGAGCAGTACTTC	CASSQTGYEQYF
TRBD2	TRBV11-2	NA	TRBJ2-7	TGTGCCAGCAGCCCGACTAGCGGGACTTACGAGCAGTACTTC	CASSPTSGTYEQYF
NA	TRBV9	NA	TRBJ2-7	TGTGCCAGCAGCGTAGGTGGACTGGGGGCTTACGAGCAGTACTTC	CASSVGGLGAYEQYF
TRBD1	TRBV10-2	NA	TRBJ1-1	TGCGCCAGCAGTGATTGGGACAGGTATCTTGAAGCTTTCTTT	CASSDWDRYLEAFF
TRBD1	TRBV6-6	NA	TRBJ1-5	TGTGCCAGCACCGACAGGGGATATAGCAATCAGCCCCAGCATTTT	CASTDRGYSNQPQHF
TRBD2	TRBV7-2	NA	TRBJ2-7	TGTGCCAGCAGCTTAGCGATGACTAGCGGGACCCTCGAGCAGTACTTC	CASSLAMTSGTLEQYF
TRBD1	TRBV19	NA	TRBJ1-1	TGTGCCAGTAGTAAGATCTTACAGGGGCGGGGAAGGACTGAAGCTTTCTTT	CASSKILQGRGRTEAFF
NA	TRBV30	NA	TRBJ2-7	TGTGCCTGGAGGACGGGGGGCGCCGGTCCCGAGCAGTACTTC	CAWRTGGAGPEQYF
TRBD2	TRBV7-2	NA	TRBJ2-4	TGTGCCAGCAGCTTAGTGTTGACTAGCGGGAGGGGGAAAAACATTCAGTACTTC	CASSLVLTSGRGKNIQYF
TRBD2	TRBV7-7	once	TRBJ2-3	TGTGCCAGCAGCTTAAAGCTAGCGGGAAGCGATACGCAGTATTTT	CASSLKLAGSDTQYF
NA	TRBV29-1	NA	TRBJ2-7	TGCAGCGTTATTTGGGCGTCGAGCCCCTCCTACGAGCAGTACTTC	CSVIWASSPSYEQYF
NA	TRBV30	NA	TRBJ1-6	TGTGCCTGGAGTGACCGGGAGATTAATTCACCCCTCCACTTT	CAWSDREINSPLHF
NA	TRBV7-9	NA	TRBJ2-7	TGTGCCAGCAGCCGGGACTACGAGCAGTACTTC	CASSRDYEQYF
TRBD1	TRBV11-2	NA	TRBJ1-2	TGTGCCAGCAGCTTAGGACAGGGAAATAACTATGGCTACACCTTC	CASSLGQGNNYGYTF
TRBD1	TRBV5-5	NA	TRBJ1-5	TGTGCCAGCAGCTCTACGGACAGGGTGTCCGTGTTAGGCAATCAGCCCCAGCATTTT	CASSSTDRVSVLGNQPQHF
NA	TRBV6-5	NA	TRBJ1-2	TGTGCCAGCAGTAGGAGGACAGCAAACTATGGCTACACCTTC	CASSRRTANYGYTF
TRBD2	TRBV30	NA	TRBJ2-7	TGTGCCTGGAGTGTAGGCGGGAGTGGCGAGCAGTACTTC	CAWSVGGSGEQYF
NA	TRBV28	NA	TRBJ2-1	TGTGCCAGCAGTCCACCCTCGGGTAGCTACAATGAGCAGTTCTTC	CASSPPSGSYNEQFF
TRBD1	TRBV5-1	NA	TRBJ1-1	TGCGCCAGCAGCCCGGGACAGGGGAACACTGAAGCTTTCTTT	CASSPGQGNTEAFF
NA	TRBV28	NA	TRBJ2-1	TGTGCCAGCAGTTCCATAGGCGGGGCCAACAATGAGCAGTTCTTC	CASSSIGGANNEQFF
TRBD1	TRBV28	few	TRBJ1-5	TGTGCCAGCAGTGGCAGGGGGAATCAGCCCCAGCATTTT	CASSGRGNQPQHF
NA	TRBV28	medium-sized	TRBJ1-2	TGTGCCAGCAGTCCCTCCGCCCTCCGACAGGCAGGCTACACCTTC	CASSPSALRQAGYTF
TRBD2	TRBV6-1	NA	TRBJ2-5	TGTGCCAGCAGCTGGACTAGCGGGACCCAAGAGACCCAGTACTTC	CASSWTSGTQETQYF